This TCR beta chain stems from a study of blood T cell repertoires in COVID-19. Background on the study: COVID-19 samples collected from the United States, Italy and Spain covered acute and convalescent phases.

The germline V gene has CDR1 SGHNT and CDR2 YYREEE (reference sequence). J was trimmed by 1 base and V by 6 bases; bases with no gene match: 9. CDR3 length equals 18 residues. Libraries were prepared by immunoSEQ multiplex PCR; TCRdb keeps only in-frame clonotypes and omits some of them. The sample has 150,000 to 200,000 clones, 70% to 90% seen once. Sample: peripheral blood. This clonotype was sampled from a man between 18 and 29 years old who had recovered from COVID-19. The chain is built from TRBV5-4 and TRBJ2-1; 14 bases fit TRBD2. The CDR3 protein is CASTQTSGRANSYNEQFF. Here the CDR3 DNA reads TGTGCCAGCACCCAGACTAGCGGGAGGGCCAATTCCTACAATGAGCAGTTCTTC.